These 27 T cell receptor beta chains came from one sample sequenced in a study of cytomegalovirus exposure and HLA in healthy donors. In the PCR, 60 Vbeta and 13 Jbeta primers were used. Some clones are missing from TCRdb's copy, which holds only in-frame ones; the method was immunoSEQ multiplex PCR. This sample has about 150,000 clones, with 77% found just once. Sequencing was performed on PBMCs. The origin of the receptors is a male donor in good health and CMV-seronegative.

This chain's CDR3 is CASSYGVNTEAFF. The CDR3 nucleotides are TGTGCCAGCAGCTACGGAGTGAACACTGAAGCTTTCTTT. The chain has TRBV7-3 and TRBJ1-1; no definite D call. This CDR3 contains 13 residues. The V gene lost 4 bases and the J gene lost 0 bases, with 6 bases spanning the gap. CDR1 is SGHTA and CDR2 is FQGTGA in the germline V gene.

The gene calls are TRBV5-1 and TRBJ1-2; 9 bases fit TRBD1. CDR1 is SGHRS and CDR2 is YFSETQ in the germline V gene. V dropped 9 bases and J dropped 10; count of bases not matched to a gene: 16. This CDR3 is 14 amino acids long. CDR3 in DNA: TGCGCCACCAAATCGACAGGGGGTATTGGTGTCTACACCTTC. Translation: CATKSTGGIGVYTF.

The CDR3 DNA reads as TGTGCCATCAGTGAGTCGACAGGGGGAGCTTTCTTT. It is translated as CAISESTGGAFF. V and J are TRBV10-3 and TRBJ1-1, with TRBD1 matching over 9 bases. CDR3 size: 12 residues. CDR1 and CDR2 from the germline V gene are ENHRY and SYGVKD. V was pared by 0 bases and J by 10 bases, with 0 bases of the junction left unmatched.

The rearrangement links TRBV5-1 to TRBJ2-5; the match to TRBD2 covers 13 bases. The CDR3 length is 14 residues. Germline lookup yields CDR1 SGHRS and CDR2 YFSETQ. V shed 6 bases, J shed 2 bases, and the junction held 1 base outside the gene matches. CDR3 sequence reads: CASTGLAGQETQYF. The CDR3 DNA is TGCGCCAGCACGGGACTAGCGGGACAAGAGACCCAGTACTTC.

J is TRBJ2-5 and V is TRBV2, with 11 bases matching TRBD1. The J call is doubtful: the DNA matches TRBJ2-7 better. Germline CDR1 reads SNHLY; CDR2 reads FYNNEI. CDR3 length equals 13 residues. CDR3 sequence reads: CASTRDRGYEQYF. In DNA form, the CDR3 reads TGTGCCAGCACTCGGGACAGGGGGTACGAGCAGTACTTC.

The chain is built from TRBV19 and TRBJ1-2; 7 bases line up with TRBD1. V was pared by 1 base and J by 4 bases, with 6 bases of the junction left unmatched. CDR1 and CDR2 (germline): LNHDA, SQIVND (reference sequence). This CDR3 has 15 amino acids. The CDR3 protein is CASSIARTGVYGYTF. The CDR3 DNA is TGTGCCAGTAGTATAGCCCGGACAGGCGTCTATGGCTACACCTTC. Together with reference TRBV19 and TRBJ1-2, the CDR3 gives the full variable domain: DGGITQSPKYLFRKEGQNVTLSCEQNLNHDAMYWYRQDPGQGLRLIYYSQIVNDFQKGDIAEGYSVSREKKESFPLTVTSAQKNPTAFYLCASSIARTGVYGYTFGSGTRLTVV.

The CDR3 DNA reads as TGTGCCAGCAGCCTGGCGGGGACAGAGAACACCGGGGAGCTGTTTTTT. It yields the protein CASSLAGTENTGELFF. The genes are TRBV7-9 and TRBJ2-2; tentatively, D is TRBD1 (7 bases). This CDR3 contains 16 residues. Per the germline V gene, CDR1 is SEHNR and CDR2 is FQNEAQ (reference sequence). Trimming left V 5 bases short and J 1 base short, with 14 bases between.

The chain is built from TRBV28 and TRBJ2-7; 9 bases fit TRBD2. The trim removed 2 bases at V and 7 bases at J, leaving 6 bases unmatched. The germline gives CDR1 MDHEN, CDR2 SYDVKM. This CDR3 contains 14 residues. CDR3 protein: CASSLTGLAGEQYF. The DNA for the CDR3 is TGTGCCAGCAGTTTAACGGGCCTAGCGGGGGAGCAGTACTTC.

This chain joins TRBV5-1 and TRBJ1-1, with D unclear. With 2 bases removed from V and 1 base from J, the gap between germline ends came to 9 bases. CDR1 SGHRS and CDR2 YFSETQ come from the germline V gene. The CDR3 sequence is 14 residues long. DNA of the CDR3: TGCGCCAGCAGCTTCCCCGGAGGGAACACTGAAGCTTTCTTT. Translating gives CASSFPGGNTEAFF.

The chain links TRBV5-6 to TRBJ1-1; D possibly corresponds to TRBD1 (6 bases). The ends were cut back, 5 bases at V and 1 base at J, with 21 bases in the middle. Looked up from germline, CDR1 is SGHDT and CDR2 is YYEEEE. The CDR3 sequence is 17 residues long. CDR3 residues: CASSGFQWPGANTEAFF. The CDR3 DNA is TGTGCCAGCAGTGGATTTCAATGGCCAGGGGCGAACACTGAAGCTTTCTTT.

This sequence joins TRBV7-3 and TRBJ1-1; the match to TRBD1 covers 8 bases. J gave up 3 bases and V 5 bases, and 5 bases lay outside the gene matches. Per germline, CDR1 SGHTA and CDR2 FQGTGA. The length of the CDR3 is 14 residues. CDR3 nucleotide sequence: TGTGCCAGCAGCCAGGACAGGGCACACACTGAAGCTTTCTTT. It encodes CASSQDRAHTEAFF.

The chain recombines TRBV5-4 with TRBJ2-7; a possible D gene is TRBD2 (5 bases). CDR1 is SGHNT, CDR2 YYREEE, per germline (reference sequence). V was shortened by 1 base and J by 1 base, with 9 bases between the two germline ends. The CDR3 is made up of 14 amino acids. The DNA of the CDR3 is TGTGCCAGCAGCTTGTCAACTAGGTCCTACGAGCAGTACTTC. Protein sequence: CASSLSTRSYEQYF.

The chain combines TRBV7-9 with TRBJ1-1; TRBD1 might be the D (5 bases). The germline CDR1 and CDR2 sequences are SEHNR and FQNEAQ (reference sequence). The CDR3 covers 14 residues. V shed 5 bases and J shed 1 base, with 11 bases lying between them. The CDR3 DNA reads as TGTGCCAGCAGCACACAGGACCCGAACACTGAAGCTTTCTTT. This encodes CASSTQDPNTEAFF.

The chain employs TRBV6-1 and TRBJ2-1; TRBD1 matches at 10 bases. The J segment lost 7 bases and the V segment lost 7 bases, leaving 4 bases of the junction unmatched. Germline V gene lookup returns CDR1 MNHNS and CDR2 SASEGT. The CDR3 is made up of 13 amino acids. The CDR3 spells CASTPGQGNEQFF. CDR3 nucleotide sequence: TGTGCCAGCACTCCGGGACAGGGGAATGAGCAGTTCTTC.

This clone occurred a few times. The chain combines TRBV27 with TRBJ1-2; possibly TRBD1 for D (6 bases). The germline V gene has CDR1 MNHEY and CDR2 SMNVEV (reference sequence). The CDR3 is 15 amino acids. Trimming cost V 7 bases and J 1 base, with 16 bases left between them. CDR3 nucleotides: TGTGCCAGCAATTATAAGGGACATTTTAACTATGGCTACACCTTC. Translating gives CASNYKGHFNYGYTF.

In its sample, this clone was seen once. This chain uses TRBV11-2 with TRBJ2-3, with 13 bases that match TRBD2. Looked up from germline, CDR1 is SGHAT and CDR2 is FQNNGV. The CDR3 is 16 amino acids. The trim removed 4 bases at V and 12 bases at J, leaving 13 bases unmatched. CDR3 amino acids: CASSSPPGTSGITQYF. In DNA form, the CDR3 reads TGTGCCAGCAGCTCCCCCCCCGGGACTAGCGGGATTACCCAGTATTTT.

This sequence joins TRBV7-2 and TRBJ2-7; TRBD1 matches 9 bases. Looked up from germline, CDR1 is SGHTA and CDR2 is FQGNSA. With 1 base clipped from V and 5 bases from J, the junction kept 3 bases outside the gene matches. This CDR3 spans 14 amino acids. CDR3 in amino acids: CASSLGTGADEQYF. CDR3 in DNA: TGTGCCAGCAGCTTAGGGACAGGGGCCGACGAGCAGTACTTC.

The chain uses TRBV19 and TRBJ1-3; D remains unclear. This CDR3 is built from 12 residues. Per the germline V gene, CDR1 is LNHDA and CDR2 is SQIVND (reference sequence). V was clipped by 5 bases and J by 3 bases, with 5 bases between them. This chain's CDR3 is CASSFRGNTIYF. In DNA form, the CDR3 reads TGTGCCAGTAGTTTCCGTGGAAACACCATATATTTT.

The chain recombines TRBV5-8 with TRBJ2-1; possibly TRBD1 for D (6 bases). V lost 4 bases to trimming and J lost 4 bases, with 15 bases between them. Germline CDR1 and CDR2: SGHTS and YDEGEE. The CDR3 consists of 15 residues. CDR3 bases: TGTGCCAGCAGCCTGGGTGAGGGGGTTTACAATGAGCAGTTCTTC. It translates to CASSLGEGVYNEQFF.

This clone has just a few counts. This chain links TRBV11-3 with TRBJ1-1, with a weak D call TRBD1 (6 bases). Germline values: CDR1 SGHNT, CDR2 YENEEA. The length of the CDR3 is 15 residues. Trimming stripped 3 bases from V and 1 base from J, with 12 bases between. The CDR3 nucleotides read TGTGCCAGCAGCTTCGGCCGGGACACGAACACTGAAGCTTTCTTT. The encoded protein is CASSFGRDTNTEAFF.

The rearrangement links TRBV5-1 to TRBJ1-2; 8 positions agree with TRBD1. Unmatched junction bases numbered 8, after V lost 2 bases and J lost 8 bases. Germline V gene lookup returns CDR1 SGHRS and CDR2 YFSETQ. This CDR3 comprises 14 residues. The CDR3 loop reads CASSFNTGGSGYTF. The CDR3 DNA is TGCGCCAGCAGCTTTAACACAGGGGGTAGCGGCTACACCTTC. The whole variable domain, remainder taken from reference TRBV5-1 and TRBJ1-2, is KAGVTQTPRYLIKTRGQQVTLSCSPISGHRSVSWYQQTPGQGLQFLFEYFSETQRNKGNFPGRFSGRQFSNSRSEMNVSTLELGDSALYLCASSFNTGGSGYTFGSGTRLTVV.

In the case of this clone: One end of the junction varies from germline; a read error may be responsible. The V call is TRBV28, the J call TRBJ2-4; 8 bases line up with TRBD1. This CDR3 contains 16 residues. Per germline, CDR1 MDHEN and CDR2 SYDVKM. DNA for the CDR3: TGTGCCAGCAGGAAACGACAGGGGACCCTTAAAAACAGTCAGTACTTC. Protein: CASRKRQGTLKNSQYF.

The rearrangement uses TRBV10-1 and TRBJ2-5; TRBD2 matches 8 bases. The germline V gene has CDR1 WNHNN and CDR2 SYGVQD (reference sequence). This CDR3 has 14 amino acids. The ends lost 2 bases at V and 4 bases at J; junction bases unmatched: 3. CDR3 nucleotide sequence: TGCGCCAGCAGTGAGAGAGCGGGAGCAGAGACCCAGTACTTC. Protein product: CASSERAGAETQYF.

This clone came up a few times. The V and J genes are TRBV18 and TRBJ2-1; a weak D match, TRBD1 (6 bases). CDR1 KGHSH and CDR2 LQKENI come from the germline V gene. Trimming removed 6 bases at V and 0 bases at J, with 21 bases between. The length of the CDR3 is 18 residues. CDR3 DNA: TGTGCCAGCTCCCGAGGGCAGGGGCCTACGAGCTCCTACAATGAGCAGTTCTTC. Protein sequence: CASSRGQGPTSSYNEQFF.

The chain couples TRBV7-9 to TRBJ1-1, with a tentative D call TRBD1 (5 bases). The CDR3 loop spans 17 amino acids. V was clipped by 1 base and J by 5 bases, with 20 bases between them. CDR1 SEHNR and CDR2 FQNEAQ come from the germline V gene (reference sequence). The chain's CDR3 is CASSLGALGGMGTEAFF. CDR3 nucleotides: TGTGCCAGCAGCTTAGGGGCCTTGGGGGGGATGGGGACTGAAGCTTTCTTT.

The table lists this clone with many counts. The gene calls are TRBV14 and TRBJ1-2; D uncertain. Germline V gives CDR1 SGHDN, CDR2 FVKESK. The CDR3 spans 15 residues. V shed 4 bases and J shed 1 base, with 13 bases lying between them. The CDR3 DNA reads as TGTGCCAGCAGCCCAACGACCGGGATTAACTATGGCTACACCTTC. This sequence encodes CASSPTTGINYGYTF.

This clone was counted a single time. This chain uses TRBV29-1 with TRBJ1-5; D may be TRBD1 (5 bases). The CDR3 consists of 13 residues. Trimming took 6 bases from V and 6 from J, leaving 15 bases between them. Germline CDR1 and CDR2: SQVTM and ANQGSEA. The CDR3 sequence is CSVGVGGGQPQHF. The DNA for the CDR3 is TGCAGCGTCGGAGTGGGGGGTGGTCAGCCCCAGCATTTT.